The 6 T cell receptor beta chains given below trace back to one sample, sequenced in a study of neurological immune-mediated disorders. One entry per CDR3 protein, called by TCRdb with MiXCR from the 5' RACE reads. This table has some 61,000 distinct CDR3 sequences, approximately 4.1% appearing once. The sample comprised PBMCs. Source of these receptors: a man aged 25-45 years with multiple sclerosis.

This clonotype was picked up many times. The chain combines TRBV7-9 with TRBJ1-1; tentatively, D is TRBD1 (5 bases). The CDR3 is made up of 13 amino acids. The ends were cut back, 5 bases at V and 7 bases at J, with 14 bases in the middle. Germline-derived CDR1 and CDR2 are SEHNR and FQNEAQ (reference sequence). The DNA for the CDR3 is TGTGCCAGCAGCCTAGGGGTTCGAGGTGAAGCTTTCTTT. This gives the protein CASSLGVRGEAFF.

This clonotype was detected ten times or more. This chain links TRBV29-1 with TRBJ2-7; D is possibly TRBD1 or TRBD2 (5 bases each). The CDR3 is 12 amino acids. Trimming took 4 bases from V and 6 from J, leaving 13 bases between them. Per the germline V gene, CDR1 is SQVTM and CDR2 is ANQGSEA. CDR3: CSVALGPAEQYF. CDR3 bases: TGCAGCGTTGCTTTGGGACCGGCCGAGCAGTACTTC.

In this sample, this clonotype turned up many times. The chain is built from TRBV7-3 and TRBJ1-5; 9 bases line up with TRBD1. The CDR3 runs to 15 residues. J gave up 4 bases and V 5 bases, and 6 bases lay outside the gene matches. The germline V gene encodes CDR1 SGHTA and CDR2 FQGTGA. CDR3 region: CASSAGTGRNQPQHF. In DNA form, the CDR3 reads TGTGCCAGCAGCGCGGGGACAGGGCGTAATCAGCCCCAGCATTTT.

To note about this clonotype: Mismatch with germline at one junction end may stem from a read error. CDR3 residues: CASSYEPHPDRAGSPLNF. The CDR3 bases are TGTGCCAGCAGTTACGAGCCCCATCCGGACAGGGCGGGATCACCCCTCAACTTT. The rearrangement links TRBV6-5 to TRBJ1-6; TRBD1 agrees at 8 bases. CDR1 is MNHEY and CDR2 is SVGAGI in the germline V gene. CDR3 length equals 18 residues.

This clonotype was seen a few times. At one of its ends the junction is not consistent with the germline gene, which may arise from a read error. The chain couples TRBV20-1 to TRBJ1-6; 10 nucleotides match TRBD1. This CDR3 comprises 13 residues. CDR1 DFQATT and CDR2 SNEGSKA come from the germline V gene (reference sequence). CDR3 nucleotide sequence: TGCAGTGCCACTGGGACAGGGGTTTCACCCCTCAACTTT. Translating it yields CSATGTGVSPLNF.

This clonotype was seen many times. The chain links TRBV4-1 to TRBJ2-1, with D possibly matching TRBD2 (5 bases). This CDR3 has 14 amino acids. The V end was cut by 3 bases, the J end by 1 base, with 7 bases between. Germline V CDR1 and CDR2: MGHRA, YSYEKL. The CDR3 protein is CASSHRGSYNEQFF. Here the CDR3 DNA reads TGCGCCAGCAGCCATCGGGGTTCCTACAATGAGCAGTTCTTC.